These T cell receptor beta chains were read from a single sample in a study of T cells in Graves' hyperthyroidism and ophthalmopathy. TCRdb reprocessed the multiplex PCR reads via MiXCR and lists one record per CDR3 protein. The data show fewer than 500,000 distinct CDR3 sequences, about 15% seen once. Sequenced: blood. The receptors originated from a woman aged 25 to 39 with Graves' ophthalmopathy. CDR3s include the opening cysteine and the closing phenylalanine or tryptophan. The D gene is left open where the match is weak. A row's size may be missing; if present it is once, few, many or a size class.

v_gene: TRBV29-1; d_gene: TRBD2; abundance: few; j_gene: TRBJ2-5; CDR3nt: TGCAGCGTTGCTATAGCGGGGGGGCGGGAGACCCAGTACTTC; CDR3aa: CSVAIAGGRETQYF
v_gene: TRBV3-1; d_gene: -; abundance: -; j_gene: TRBJ2-7; CDR3nt: TGTGCCAGCAGCCAGGGGGGGGGCAGCAGCGAGCAGTACTTC; CDR3aa: CASSQGGGSSEQYF
v_gene: TRBV20-1; d_gene: -; abundance: many; j_gene: TRBJ1-5; CDR3nt: TGCAGTGCTAGATGGGCCGAACGTCAGCCCCAGCATTTT; CDR3aa: CSARWAERQPQHF
v_gene: TRBV12-3/TRBV12-4; d_gene: TRBD2; abundance: few; j_gene: TRBJ2-3; CDR3nt: TGTGCCAGCAGGGTGGGGGGGGATACGCAGTATTTT; CDR3aa: CASRVGGDTQYF
v_gene: TRBV5-4; d_gene: -; abundance: many; j_gene: TRBJ2-7; CDR3nt: TGTGCCAGCAGCAACAGGGTTAAAGCCTCCTACGAGCAGTACTTC; CDR3aa: CASSNRVKASYEQYF
v_gene: TRBV6-1; d_gene: TRBD2; abundance: -; j_gene: TRBJ2-3; CDR3nt: TGTGCCAGCAGTTATCTAGCGGGGGGGAGCACAGATACGCAGTATTTT; CDR3aa: CASSYLAGGSTDTQYF
v_gene: TRBV6-1; d_gene: -; abundance: many; j_gene: TRBJ1-1; CDR3nt: TGTGCCAGCACGACCCCGATGAACACTGAAGCTTTCTTT; CDR3aa: CASTTPMNTEAFF
v_gene: TRBV2; d_gene: -; abundance: many; j_gene: TRBJ1-5; CDR3nt: TGTGCCAGCAGTGAACATAGGGGACCCAATCAGCCCCAGCATTTT; CDR3aa: CASSEHRGPNQPQHF
v_gene: TRBV7-8; d_gene: -; abundance: many; j_gene: TRBJ2-7; CDR3nt: TGTGCCAGCATTACAGGGGCGGCGGGGGTAGGGGAGCAGTACTTC; CDR3aa: CASITGAAGVGEQYF
v_gene: TRBV11-2; d_gene: -; abundance: many; j_gene: TRBJ2-1; CDR3nt: TGTGCCAGCAGCTTAGGGTTCAGATTATACAATGAGCAGTTCTTC; CDR3aa: CASSLGFRLYNEQFF
v_gene: TRBV20-1; d_gene: -; abundance: many; j_gene: TRBJ2-5; CDR3nt: TGCAGTGCTAGAGACCTACGAGAGACCCAGTACTTC; CDR3aa: CSARDLRETQYF
v_gene: TRBV20-1; d_gene: TRBD1; abundance: many; j_gene: TRBJ2-3; CDR3nt: TGCAGTGCTAGAGAAAGGGACAGGGGGACAGATACGCAGTATTTT; CDR3aa: CSARERDRGTDTQYF
v_gene: TRBV28; d_gene: TRBD2; abundance: -; j_gene: TRBJ2-5; CDR3nt: TGTGCCAGCAGTTTAACAAGGGCTAGCGGGGGGCTCCAAGAGACCCAGTACTTC; CDR3aa: CASSLTRASGGLQETQYF
v_gene: TRBV7-2; d_gene: -; abundance: few; j_gene: TRBJ1-6; CDR3nt: TGTGCCAGCAGCCCGGAAGGTGGGTGGGATTCACCCCTCCACTTT; CDR3aa: CASSPEGGWDSPLHF
v_gene: TRBV30; d_gene: -; abundance: many; j_gene: TRBJ1-1; CDR3nt: TGTGCCTGCCACCGAACAGGTCCTGAAGCTTTCTTT; CDR3aa: CACHRTGPEAFF
v_gene: TRBV5-6; d_gene: TRBD1; abundance: -; j_gene: TRBJ1-6; CDR3nt: TGTGCCAGCAGCTTTTCCTCCGGGACAGGGACTTCACCCCTCCACTTT; CDR3aa: CASSFSSGTGTSPLHF
v_gene: TRBV28; d_gene: TRBD1; abundance: many; j_gene: TRBJ2-3; CDR3nt: TGTGCCAGCAGTGGTATACAGGGGCCAAGGGGGGATACGCAGTATTTT; CDR3aa: CASSGIQGPRGDTQYF
v_gene: TRBV5-4; d_gene: -; abundance: -; j_gene: TRBJ1-1; CDR3nt: TGTGCCAGCAGCTTGTCTTGGGGGTCTCCTGAAGCTTTCTTT; CDR3aa: CASSLSWGSPEAFF
v_gene: TRBV29-1; d_gene: -; abundance: -; j_gene: TRBJ2-5; CDR3nt: TGCAGCGTTGGCGACAGGGAGGTAGAGACCCAGTACTTC; CDR3aa: CSVGDREVETQYF
v_gene: TRBV4-2; d_gene: -; abundance: many; j_gene: TRBJ2-7; CDR3nt: TGTGCCAGCAGCCAAGATCGGGAAGAGGCCTACGAGCAGTACTTC; CDR3aa: CASSQDREEAYEQYF
v_gene: TRBV2; d_gene: TRBD1; abundance: many; j_gene: TRBJ2-7; CDR3nt: TGTGCCAGCATCGGGACAGGGTACGAGCAGTACTTC; CDR3aa: CASIGTGYEQYF
v_gene: TRBV5-1; d_gene: TRBD2; abundance: many; j_gene: TRBJ2-5; CDR3nt: TGCGCCAGCAGCAGACAGCGGGGGGAGTATCGAGAGACCCAGTACTTC; CDR3aa: CASSRQRGEYRETQYF
v_gene: TRBV27; d_gene: -; abundance: -; j_gene: TRBJ1-1; CDR3nt: TGTGCCAGCAGTGTACAGGTGAGCACTGAAGCTTTCTTT; CDR3aa: CASSVQVSTEAFF
v_gene: TRBV7-2; d_gene: -; abundance: -; j_gene: TRBJ2-1; CDR3nt: TGTGCCAGCACGGTATTCGTCGGCTTGAGCTCCTACAATGAGCAGTTCTTC; CDR3aa: CASTVFVGLSSYNEQFF
v_gene: TRBV3-1; d_gene: -; abundance: many; j_gene: TRBJ1-5; CDR3nt: TGTGCCAGCAGCGACGGGGATCGGCCCCAGCATTTT; CDR3aa: CASSDGDRPQHF
v_gene: TRBV27; d_gene: TRBD1; abundance: many; j_gene: TRBJ1-1; CDR3nt: TGTGCCAGCAGTTTATCCGGAGTAGGCAGGGGGACTGAAGCTTTCTTT; CDR3aa: CASSLSGVGRGTEAFF
v_gene: TRBV28; d_gene: -; abundance: -; j_gene: TRBJ2-7; CDR3nt: TGTGCCAGCAGCCGCTCCTACGAGCGGTACTTC; CDR3aa: CASSRSYERYF
v_gene: TRBV6-1; d_gene: -; abundance: -; j_gene: TRBJ1-5; CDR3nt: TGTGCCACAAAAGGTAGCAATCAGCCCCAGCATTTT; CDR3aa: CATKGSNQPQHF
v_gene: TRBV20-1; d_gene: -; abundance: -; j_gene: TRBJ1-1; CDR3nt: TGCAGTGCTAGGCCGGGGGCTACAAACACTGAAGCTTTCTTT; CDR3aa: CSARPGATNTEAFF
v_gene: TRBV10-3; d_gene: -; abundance: -; j_gene: TRBJ1-2; CDR3nt: TGTGCCACCCAATTCGGGCAGGGTCAATTGGGCTACACCTTC; CDR3aa: CATQFGQGQLGYTF
v_gene: TRBV12-3/TRBV12-4; d_gene: -; abundance: few; j_gene: TRBJ2-6; CDR3nt: TGTGCCAGCAGTTTGACGGCGTCCGCCTTCGTCCTGACTTTC; CDR3aa: CASSLTASAFVLTF
v_gene: TRBV11-2; d_gene: -; abundance: many; j_gene: TRBJ2-3; CDR3nt: TGTGCCAGCAGCTTAACGTCAGATACGCAGTATTTT; CDR3aa: CASSLTSDTQYF
v_gene: TRBV7-6; d_gene: TRBD2; abundance: many; j_gene: TRBJ2-5; CDR3nt: TGTGCCAGCAGCTCCGGTCCAGCGGGGGGGCGCGAGACCCAGTACTTC; CDR3aa: CASSSGPAGGRETQYF
v_gene: TRBV27; d_gene: TRBD1; abundance: many; j_gene: TRBJ1-4; CDR3nt: TGTGCCAGCAGTACTCCGGGACAGGGCTCTGAAAAACTGTTTTTT; CDR3aa: CASSTPGQGSEKLFF
v_gene: TRBV24-1; d_gene: -; abundance: many; j_gene: TRBJ2-1; CDR3nt: TGTGCCACCAGTGATTTTGGCCAAGGGGCCTACAATGAGCAGTTCTTC; CDR3aa: CATSDFGQGAYNEQFF
v_gene: TRBV7-8; d_gene: -; abundance: many; j_gene: TRBJ2-2; CDR3nt: TGTGCCAGCAGCTATAGCGCCGTGGCAGGCAACACCGGGGAGCTGTTTTTT; CDR3aa: CASSYSAVAGNTGELFF
v_gene: TRBV6-5; d_gene: TRBD1; abundance: few; j_gene: TRBJ1-1; CDR3nt: TGTGCCAGCAGTTCAGACAGGGGGCGTTTTACTGAAGCTTTCTTT; CDR3aa: CASSSDRGRFTEAFF
v_gene: TRBV29-1; d_gene: TRBD2; abundance: many; j_gene: TRBJ2-2; CDR3nt: TGCAGCGTCTCATGGGGACTAGCGGGGGTGGCCGGGGAGCTGTTTTTT; CDR3aa: CSVSWGLAGVAGELFF
v_gene: TRBV10-3; d_gene: -; abundance: many; j_gene: TRBJ1-1; CDR3nt: TGTGCCATCAGACGAGCCTCCAACACTGAAGCTTTCTTT; CDR3aa: CAIRRASNTEAFF
v_gene: TRBV7-9; d_gene: -; abundance: many; j_gene: TRBJ2-3; CDR3nt: TGTGCCAGCAGACCCCCCCCGGAAGATACGCAGTATTTT; CDR3aa: CASRPPPEDTQYF
v_gene: TRBV7-6; d_gene: TRBD1; abundance: many; j_gene: TRBJ2-5; CDR3nt: TGTGCCAGCAGCCCGTCGGACAGGAAGACCCAGTACTTC; CDR3aa: CASSPSDRKTQYF
v_gene: TRBV30; d_gene: -; abundance: many; j_gene: TRBJ2-3; CDR3nt: TGTGCCTGGAGTTTGATTTACACAGATACGCAGTATTTT; CDR3aa: CAWSLIYTDTQYF
v_gene: TRBV27; d_gene: -; abundance: many; j_gene: TRBJ2-2; CDR3nt: TGTGCCAGCAGTTCTCACAGGGAGAGGAGCACCGGGGAGCTGTTTTTT; CDR3aa: CASSSHRERSTGELFF
v_gene: TRBV7-9; d_gene: -; abundance: few; j_gene: TRBJ2-7; CDR3nt: TGTGCCAGCAGCTCCCCCGGTAGTGTCGAGCAGTACTTC; CDR3aa: CASSSPGSVEQYF
v_gene: TRBV12-3/TRBV12-4; d_gene: TRBD2; abundance: -; j_gene: TRBJ2-5; CDR3nt: TGTGCCAGCAGTTCGGTGCCTAGCGGGGGGTTGTCAGAGACCCAGTACTTC; CDR3aa: CASSSVPSGGLSETQYF
v_gene: TRBV11-2; d_gene: -; abundance: many; j_gene: TRBJ1-1; CDR3nt: TGTGCCAGCAGCTCACCGGGACAACTAAGCGGCACTGAAGCTTTCTTT; CDR3aa: CASSSPGQLSGTEAFF
v_gene: TRBV3-1; d_gene: -; abundance: many; j_gene: TRBJ2-7; CDR3nt: TGTGCCAGCAGCCAGAGTCCCACAGGGCGGGATACCTACGAGCAGTACTTC; CDR3aa: CASSQSPTGRDTYEQYF